These 10 T cell receptor beta chains originate from one sample sequenced in a study of blood T cell repertoires in COVID-19. The data were produced by immunoSEQ multiplex PCR, yet TCRdb's version contains in-frame clones alone and is incomplete. The sample carries nearly 100,000 clones, about 88% recorded once. Sequenced input: peripheral blood. The source of these receptors is a woman between 55 and 75 years old with acute or convalescent COVID-19.

V is TRBV14 and J is TRBJ2-1, with a tentative D call TRBD1 (6 bases). V was pared by 1 base and J by 9 bases, with 13 bases between. Looked up from germline, CDR1 is SGHDN and CDR2 is FVKESK. The CDR3 totals 14 residues. The CDR3 DNA reads TGTGCCAGCAGCCAAGGCTGGGGGCGGGTTGAGCAGTTCTTC. It is translated as CASSQGWGRVEQFF.

In regard to this clone: Within the sample, other DNA sequences also encode this same CDR3. The genes are TRBV7-3 and TRBJ2-1, with 8 positions matching TRBD2. J was trimmed by 9 bases and V by 2 bases; bases with no gene match: 3. There are 13 residues in the CDR3. The germline CDR1 and CDR2 sequences are SGHTA and FQGTGA. The DNA for the CDR3 is TGTGCCAGCAGCTTAGGTCTAGCGGGTGAGCAGTTCTTC. This encodes CASSLGLAGEQFF.

The rearrangement joins TRBV10-3 to TRBJ2-3; 7 positions match TRBD1. The CDR3 is 15 amino acids. CDR1 ENHRY and CDR2 SYGVKD come from the germline V gene. The V segment lost 3 bases and the J segment 0 bases; nucleotides outside the gene matches: 3. The CDR3 spells CAISDGTVSTDTQYF. CDR3 nucleotide sequence: TGTGCCATCAGTGACGGGACAGTTAGCACAGATACGCAGTATTTT.

The CDR3 DNA reads TGTGCCTCGGGGACAGCGAACACCGGGGAGCTGTTTTTT. This encodes CASGTANTGELFF. The chain is built from TRBV30 and TRBJ2-2; 7 nucleotides match TRBD1. The CDR3 sequence is 13 residues long. The trim removed 7 bases at V and 0 bases at J, leaving 2 bases unmatched. The germline CDR1 and CDR2 sequences are GTSNPN and SVGIG (reference sequence).

The J gene is TRBJ2-1, the V gene TRBV30, with 10 nucleotides matching TRBD2. V gave up 2 bases and J gave up 0 bases; unmatched junction bases: 16. The CDR3 loop spans 20 amino acids. Germline assignment: CDR1 GTSNPN and CDR2 SVGIG (reference sequence). The CDR3: CAWSSFSGGLITSSYNEQFF. For the CDR3, the DNA is TGTGCCTGGAGTTCCTTTAGCGGGGGGCTAATCACTAGCTCCTACAATGAGCAGTTCTTC.

The chain uses TRBV28 and TRBJ2-7; D is possibly TRBD2 (6 bases). CDR1 and CDR2 from the germline V gene are MDHEN and SYDVKM. The CDR3 sequence is 15 residues long. The V and J ends lost 6 bases and 3 bases respectively, with 18 bases between them. CDR3 coding DNA: TGTGCCAGCAGACCGGGAGTTTTACGTAGCTACGAGCAGTACTTC. Translated, it gives CASRPGVLRSYEQYF.

The chain combines TRBV6-2 or TRBV6-3 with TRBJ2-5, with 8 positions matching TRBD2. From germline, CDR1 is MNHEY and CDR2 SVGEGT. V lost 2 bases and J lost 5; bases outside the gene matches: 13. The CDR3 consists of 17 residues. Written as DNA, the CDR3 is TGTGCCAGCAGTTACCCCCTCGGGGGGGGCCTCAGGGAGACCCAGTACTTC. Protein sequence: CASSYPLGGGLRETQYF.

The sample holds many counts of this clone. The gene calls are TRBV27 and TRBJ2-7; perhaps TRBD1 as D (5 bases). This CDR3 region has 15 residues. CDR1 MNHEY and CDR2 SMNVEV come from the germline V gene (reference sequence). Deletions cut 3 bases from V and 7 bases from J, with 19 bases between. CDR3 nucleotides: TGTGCCAGCAGTTTTCGCCAGGGCTTCCTGGGGGAGCAGTACTTC. Encoded protein: CASSFRQGFLGEQYF.

The CDR3 region has the DNA TGTGCCAGCAGCTTGGAACTAGCGGAAACCGGGGAGCTGTTTTTT. The encoded protein is CASSLELAETGELFF. The J gene is TRBJ2-2, the V gene TRBV5-4, with TRBD2 matching 8 bases. CDR1 SGHNT and CDR2 YYREEE come from the germline V gene (reference sequence). The trim removed 0 bases at V and 5 bases at J, leaving 3 bases unmatched. This CDR3 region has 15 residues.

In its sample, this clone was seen a few times. The chain carries TRBV28 and TRBJ1-4; no clear D gene. V was pared by 10 bases and J by 7 bases, with 10 bases between. The CDR3 loop spans 11 amino acids. Germline values: CDR1 MDHEN, CDR2 SYDVKM. This CDR3 reads CAIRAGEKLFF. In DNA, the CDR3 is TGTGCCATACGGGCGGGTGAAAAACTGTTTTTT.